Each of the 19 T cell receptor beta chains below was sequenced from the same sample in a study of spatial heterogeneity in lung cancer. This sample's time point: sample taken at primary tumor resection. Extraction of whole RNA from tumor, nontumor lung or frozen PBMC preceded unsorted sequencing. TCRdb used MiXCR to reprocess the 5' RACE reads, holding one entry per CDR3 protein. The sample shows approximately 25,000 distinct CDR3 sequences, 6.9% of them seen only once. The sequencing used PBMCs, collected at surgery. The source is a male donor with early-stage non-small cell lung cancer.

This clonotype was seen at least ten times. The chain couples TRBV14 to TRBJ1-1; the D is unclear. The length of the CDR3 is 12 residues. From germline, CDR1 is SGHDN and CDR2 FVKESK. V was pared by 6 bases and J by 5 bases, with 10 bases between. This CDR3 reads CASSFGRTEAFF. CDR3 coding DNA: TGTGCCAGCAGTTTCGGAAGAACTGAAGCTTTCTTT.

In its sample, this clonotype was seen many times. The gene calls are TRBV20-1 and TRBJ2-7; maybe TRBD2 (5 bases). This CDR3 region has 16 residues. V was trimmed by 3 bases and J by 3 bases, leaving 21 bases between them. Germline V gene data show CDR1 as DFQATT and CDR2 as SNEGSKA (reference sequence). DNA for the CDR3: TGCAGTGCTAGTGGCCTGAACCTACGGGAAGGCTACGAGCAGTACTTC. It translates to CSASGLNLREGYEQYF.

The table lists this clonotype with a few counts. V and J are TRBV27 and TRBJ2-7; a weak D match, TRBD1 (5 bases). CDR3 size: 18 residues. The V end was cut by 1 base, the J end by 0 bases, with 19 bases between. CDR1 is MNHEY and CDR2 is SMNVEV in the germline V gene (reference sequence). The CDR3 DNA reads TGTGCCAGCAGTTTATATCGGAGCCCACCCAGGGACTCCTACGAGCAGTACGTC. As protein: CASSLYRSPPRDSYEQYV.

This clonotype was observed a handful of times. The CDR3, as DNA: TGTGCCAGCAGTTGGACAGGGACTTTTCGAAACACCATATATTTT. It translates to CASSWTGTFRNTIYF. The chain couples TRBV12-3 or TRBV12-4 to TRBJ1-3, with 8 bases fitting TRBD1. After removal of 4 bases from V and 5 bases from J, the junction contained 7 bases not matched to a gene. This CDR3 comprises 15 residues.

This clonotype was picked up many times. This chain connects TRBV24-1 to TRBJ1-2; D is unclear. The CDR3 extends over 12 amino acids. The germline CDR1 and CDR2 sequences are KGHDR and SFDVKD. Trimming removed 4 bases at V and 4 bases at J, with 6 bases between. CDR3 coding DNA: TGTGCCACCAGTGAAGACATCTATGGCTACACCTTC. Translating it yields CATSEDIYGYTF.

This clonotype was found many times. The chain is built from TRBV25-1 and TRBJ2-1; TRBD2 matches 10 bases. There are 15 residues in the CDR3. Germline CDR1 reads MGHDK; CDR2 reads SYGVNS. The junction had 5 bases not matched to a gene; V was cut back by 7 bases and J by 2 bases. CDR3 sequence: CASTIAGGPYNEQFF. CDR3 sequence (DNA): TGTGCCAGCACCATAGCGGGAGGACCCTACAATGAGCAGTTCTTC.

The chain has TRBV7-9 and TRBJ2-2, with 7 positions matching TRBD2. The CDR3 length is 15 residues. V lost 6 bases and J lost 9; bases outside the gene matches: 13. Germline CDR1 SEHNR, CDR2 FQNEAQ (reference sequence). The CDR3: CASSQSGMGSRELFF. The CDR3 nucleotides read TGTGCCAGCAGTCAAAGCGGGATGGGTTCCAGGGAGCTGTTTTTT.

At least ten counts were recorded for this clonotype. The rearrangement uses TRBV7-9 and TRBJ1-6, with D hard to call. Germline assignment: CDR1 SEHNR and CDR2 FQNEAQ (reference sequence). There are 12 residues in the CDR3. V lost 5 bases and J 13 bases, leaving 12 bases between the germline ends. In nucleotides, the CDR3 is TGTGCCAGCAGCGCCCCCGGTGGGCCCCTCCACTTT. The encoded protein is CASSAPGGPLHF.

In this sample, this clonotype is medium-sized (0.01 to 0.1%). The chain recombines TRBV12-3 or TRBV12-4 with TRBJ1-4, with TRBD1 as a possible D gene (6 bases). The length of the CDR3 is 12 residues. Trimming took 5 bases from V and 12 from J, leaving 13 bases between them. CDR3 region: CASSNPEGELFF. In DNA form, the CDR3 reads TGTGCCAGCAGTAACCCGGAGGGGGAACTGTTTTTT.

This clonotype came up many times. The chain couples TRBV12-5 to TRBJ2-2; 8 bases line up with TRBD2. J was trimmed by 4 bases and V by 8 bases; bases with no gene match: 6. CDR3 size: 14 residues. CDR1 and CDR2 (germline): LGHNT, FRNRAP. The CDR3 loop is CASREGPSTGELFF. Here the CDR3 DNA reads TGTGCTAGTCGGGAGGGACCGAGCACCGGGGAGCTGTTTTTT.

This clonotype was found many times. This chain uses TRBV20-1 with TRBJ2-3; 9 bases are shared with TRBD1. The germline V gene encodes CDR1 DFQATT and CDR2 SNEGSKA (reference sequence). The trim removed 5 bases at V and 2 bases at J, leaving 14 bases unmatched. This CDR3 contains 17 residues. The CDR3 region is CSAEGKPGQGFTDTQYF. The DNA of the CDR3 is TGCAGTGCTGAGGGAAAACCGGGACAGGGTTTCACAGATACGCAGTATTTT.

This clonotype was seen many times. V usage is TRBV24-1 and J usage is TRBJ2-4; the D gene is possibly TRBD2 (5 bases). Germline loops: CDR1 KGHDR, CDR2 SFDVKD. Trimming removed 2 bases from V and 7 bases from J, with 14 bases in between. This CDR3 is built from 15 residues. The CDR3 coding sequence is TGTGCCACCAGTGATTCCGGGGTGTTCAGGAACATTCAGTACTTC. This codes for CATSDSGVFRNIQYF.

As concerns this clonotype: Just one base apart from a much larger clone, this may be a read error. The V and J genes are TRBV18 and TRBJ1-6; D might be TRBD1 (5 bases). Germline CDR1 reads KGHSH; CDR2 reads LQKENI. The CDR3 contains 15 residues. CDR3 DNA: TGTGTCAGCTCACCGAACTACCAGGGTAATTCACCCCTCCACTTT. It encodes CVSSPNYQGNSPLHF.

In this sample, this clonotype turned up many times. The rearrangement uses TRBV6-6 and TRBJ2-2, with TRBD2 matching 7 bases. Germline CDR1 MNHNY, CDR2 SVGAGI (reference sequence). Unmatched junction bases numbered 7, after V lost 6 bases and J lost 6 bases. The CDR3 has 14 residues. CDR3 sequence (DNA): TGTGCCAGCAGGCCGGGGGGTTTATCCGGGGAGCTGTTTTTT. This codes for CASRPGGLSGELFF.

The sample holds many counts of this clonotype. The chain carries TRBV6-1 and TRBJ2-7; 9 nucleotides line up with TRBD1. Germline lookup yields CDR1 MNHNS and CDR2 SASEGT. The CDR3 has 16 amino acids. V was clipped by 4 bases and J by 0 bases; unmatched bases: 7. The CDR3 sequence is CASSGHRGLSSYEQYV. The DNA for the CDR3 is TGTGCCAGCAGTGGACACAGGGGGCTGAGCTCCTACGAGCAGTACGTC.

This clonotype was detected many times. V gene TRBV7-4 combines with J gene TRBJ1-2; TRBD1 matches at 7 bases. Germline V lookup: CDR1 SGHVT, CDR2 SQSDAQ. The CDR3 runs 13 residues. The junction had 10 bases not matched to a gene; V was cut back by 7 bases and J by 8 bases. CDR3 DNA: TGTGCCAGCACCCCAGGGGGGTCGCTCGGCTACACCTTC. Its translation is CASTPGGSLGYTF. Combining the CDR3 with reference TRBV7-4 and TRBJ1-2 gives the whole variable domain GAGVSQSPRYKVAKRGRDVALRCDSISGHVTLYWYRQTLGQGSEVLTYSQSDAQRDKSGRPSGRFSAERPERSVSTLKIQRTEQGDSAVYLCASTPGGSLGYTFGSGTRLTVV.

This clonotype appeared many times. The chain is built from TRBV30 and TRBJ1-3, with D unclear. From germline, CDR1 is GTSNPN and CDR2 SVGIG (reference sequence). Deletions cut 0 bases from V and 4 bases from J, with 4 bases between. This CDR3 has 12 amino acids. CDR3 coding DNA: TGTGCCTGGAGTGTACAGGGAAACACCATATATTTT. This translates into CAWSVQGNTIYF.

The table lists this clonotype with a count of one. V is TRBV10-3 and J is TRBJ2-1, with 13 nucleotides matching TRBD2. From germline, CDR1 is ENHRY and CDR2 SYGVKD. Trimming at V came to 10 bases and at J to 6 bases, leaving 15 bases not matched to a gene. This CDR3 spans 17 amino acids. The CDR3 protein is CANSRTSGSGMSNEQFF. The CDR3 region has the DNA TGTGCCAACTCCCGGACTAGCGGGAGTGGAATGTCCAATGAGCAGTTCTTC.

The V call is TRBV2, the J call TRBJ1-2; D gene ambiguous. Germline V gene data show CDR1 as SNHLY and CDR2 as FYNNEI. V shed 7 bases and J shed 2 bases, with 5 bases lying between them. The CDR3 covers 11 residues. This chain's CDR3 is CASNPNYGYTF. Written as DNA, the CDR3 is TGTGCCAGCAATCCCAACTATGGCTACACCTTC.